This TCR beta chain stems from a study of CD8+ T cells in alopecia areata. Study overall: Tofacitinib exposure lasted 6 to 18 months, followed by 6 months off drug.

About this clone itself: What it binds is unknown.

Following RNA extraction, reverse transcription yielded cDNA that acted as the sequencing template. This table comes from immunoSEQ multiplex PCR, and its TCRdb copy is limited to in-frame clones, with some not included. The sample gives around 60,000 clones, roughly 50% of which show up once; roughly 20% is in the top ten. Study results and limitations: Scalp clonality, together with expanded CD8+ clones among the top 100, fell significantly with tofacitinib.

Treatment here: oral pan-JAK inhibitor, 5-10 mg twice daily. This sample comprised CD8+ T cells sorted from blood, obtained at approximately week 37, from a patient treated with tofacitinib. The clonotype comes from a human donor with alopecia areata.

This chain's CDR3 is CASVQLPGGSGADTQYF. CDR3 DNA sequence: TGTGCTAGTGTCCAACTACCGGGAGGGAGTGGTGCAGATACGCAGTATTTT. This chain connects TRBV12-5 to TRBJ2-3; 8 positions match TRBD2. Germline trimming cut 7 bases from V and 4 bases from J; bases unmatched to any gene: 16. This CDR3 is 17 amino acids long. In germline, CDR1 is LGHNT, CDR2 FRNRAP.